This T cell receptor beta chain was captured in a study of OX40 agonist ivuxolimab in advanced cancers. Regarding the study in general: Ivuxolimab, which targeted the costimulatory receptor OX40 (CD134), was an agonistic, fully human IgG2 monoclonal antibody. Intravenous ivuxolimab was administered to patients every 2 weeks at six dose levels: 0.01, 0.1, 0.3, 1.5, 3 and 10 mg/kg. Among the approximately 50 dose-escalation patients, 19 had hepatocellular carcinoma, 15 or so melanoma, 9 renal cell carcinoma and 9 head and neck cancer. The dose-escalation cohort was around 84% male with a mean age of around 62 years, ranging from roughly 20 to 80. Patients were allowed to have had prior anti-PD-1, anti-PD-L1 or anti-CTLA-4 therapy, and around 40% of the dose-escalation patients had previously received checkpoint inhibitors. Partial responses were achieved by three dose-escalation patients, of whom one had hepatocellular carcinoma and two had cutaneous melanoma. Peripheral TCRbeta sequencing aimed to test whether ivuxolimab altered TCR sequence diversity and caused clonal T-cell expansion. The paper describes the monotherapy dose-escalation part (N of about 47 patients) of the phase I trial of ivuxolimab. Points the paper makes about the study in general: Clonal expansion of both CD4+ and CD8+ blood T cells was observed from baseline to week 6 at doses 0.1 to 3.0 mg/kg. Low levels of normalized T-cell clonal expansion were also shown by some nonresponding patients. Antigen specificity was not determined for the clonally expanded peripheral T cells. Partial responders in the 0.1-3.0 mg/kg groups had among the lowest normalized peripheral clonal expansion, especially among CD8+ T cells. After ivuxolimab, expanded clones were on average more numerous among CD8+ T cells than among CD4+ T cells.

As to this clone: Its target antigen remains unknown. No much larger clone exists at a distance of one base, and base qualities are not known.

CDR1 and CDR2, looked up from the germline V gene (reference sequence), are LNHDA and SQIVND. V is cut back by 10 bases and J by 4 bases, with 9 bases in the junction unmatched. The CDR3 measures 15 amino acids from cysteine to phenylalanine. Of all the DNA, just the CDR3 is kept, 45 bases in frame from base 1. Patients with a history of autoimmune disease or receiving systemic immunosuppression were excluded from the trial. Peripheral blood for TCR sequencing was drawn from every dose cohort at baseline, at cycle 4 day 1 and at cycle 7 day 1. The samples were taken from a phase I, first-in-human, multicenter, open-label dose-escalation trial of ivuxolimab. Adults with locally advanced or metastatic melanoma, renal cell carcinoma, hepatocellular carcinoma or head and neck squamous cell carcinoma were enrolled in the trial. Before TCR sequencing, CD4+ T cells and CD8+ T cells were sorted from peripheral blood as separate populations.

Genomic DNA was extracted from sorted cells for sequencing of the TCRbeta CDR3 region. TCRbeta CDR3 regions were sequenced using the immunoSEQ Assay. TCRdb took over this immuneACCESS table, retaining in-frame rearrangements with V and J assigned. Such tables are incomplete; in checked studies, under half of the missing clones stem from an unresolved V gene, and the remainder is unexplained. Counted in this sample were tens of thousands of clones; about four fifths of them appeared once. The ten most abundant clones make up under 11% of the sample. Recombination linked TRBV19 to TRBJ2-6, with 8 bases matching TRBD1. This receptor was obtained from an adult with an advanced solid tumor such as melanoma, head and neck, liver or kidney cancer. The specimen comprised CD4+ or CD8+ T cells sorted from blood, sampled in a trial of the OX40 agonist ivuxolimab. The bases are TGTGCCATCTCGACAGGGGTCTCGGGGGCCAACGTCCTGACTTTC. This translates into CAISTGVSGANVLTF.